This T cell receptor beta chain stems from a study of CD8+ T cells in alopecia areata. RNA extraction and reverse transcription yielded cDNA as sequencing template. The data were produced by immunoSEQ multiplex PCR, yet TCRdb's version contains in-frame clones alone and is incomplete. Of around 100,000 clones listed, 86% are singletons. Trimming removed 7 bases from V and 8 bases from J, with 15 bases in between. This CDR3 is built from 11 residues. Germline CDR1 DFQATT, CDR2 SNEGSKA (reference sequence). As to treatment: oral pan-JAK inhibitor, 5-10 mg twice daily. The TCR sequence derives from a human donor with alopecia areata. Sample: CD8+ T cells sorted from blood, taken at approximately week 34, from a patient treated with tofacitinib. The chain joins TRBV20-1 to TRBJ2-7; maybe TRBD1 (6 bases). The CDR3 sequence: CSVPWGRQQYF. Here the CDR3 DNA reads TGCAGTGTCCCGTGGGGGCGCCAGCAGTACTTC.